This entry features one T cell receptor beta chain sequence. Its antigen target is currently unknown. Per-nucleotide qualities are absent, and no much larger clonotype sits a single base away. Whole blood was collected in K2EDTA tubes by collaborating institutions according to the institutions' own protocols. For TCRbeta analysis, collaborator samples were shipped as frozen whole blood, as isolated PBMCs, or as DNA extracted from either sample type. TCRbeta CDR3 regions were amplified from genomic DNA using the immunoSEQ Assay, a bias-controlled multiplex PCR. Per the authors' processing: The number of nucleated cells in each sample was estimated from the amplification of reference gene primers within the assay. To quantify the absolute abundance of each unique TCRbeta CDR3 rearrangement, sequence reads were collapsed and filtered. For each sample, productive Simpson clonality was calculated as the square root of Simpson's diversity index over productive rearrangements. Imported from immuneACCESS, the table was reduced by TCRdb to in-frame sequences with V and J called. These copies leave out some clones; in studies compared against another copy, an unresolved V gene accounts for under half, and the cause of the remainder is not known. V and J calls and clone size are given by that table; D and trimming were obtained from the DNA. This sample comprises around 250,000 clones, approximately 82% of them detected only once. The ten largest clones add up to approximately 5.4% of the sample.

This sample is drawn from a study of blood T cell repertoires in COVID-19 (dated by TCRdb to between 2020 and 2021). Regarding the complete study: Samples covering the acute and convalescent phases of COVID-19 were provided by collaborators in the United States, Italy and Spain. The material from the prospective study consisted of cDNA or gDNA derived from T cells, B-cell-depleted T cells, or PBMCs. Samples were obtained from the ongoing ImmuneRACE study (first 160 participants) and from 1,200 or so subjects provided by 6 global collaborators. Deeply sampled blood TCRbeta repertoires from subjects exposed to, actively infected with, or recovered from COVID-19 were included in the dataset. Where available, HLA class I and class II types were taken from metadata supplied by the sample provider and were not determined by assay-based typing. Sample metadata almost always included a de-identified subject ID, COVID-19 status, age in years and sex. A freely available public database, intended as a resource for researchers studying the immune response to SARS-CoV-2, is where the repertoires were released.

What the study reported, not specific to this receptor: The amount of clinical and demographic metadata varied by source and participant and was provided uncurated.

CDR1 and CDR2, per the germline V gene, are ENHRY and SYGVKD. The CDR3 holds 15 amino acids from the cysteine to the phenylalanine. The kept DNA is CDR3 alone, 45 bases in frame from the first base. The V and J ends are trimmed by 3 bases and 8 bases, leaving 17 bases between them. The sequence joins TRBV10-3 to TRBJ2-1, with TRBD1 as a weak D call on 5 bases. Input material: peripheral blood. This TCR came from a man aged 80 or over with acute or convalescent COVID-19. CDR3 sequence: CAISDSGWRADEQFF. The DNA is as follows: TGTGCCATCAGTGACTCAGGGTGGCGCGCCGATGAGCAGTTCTTC.